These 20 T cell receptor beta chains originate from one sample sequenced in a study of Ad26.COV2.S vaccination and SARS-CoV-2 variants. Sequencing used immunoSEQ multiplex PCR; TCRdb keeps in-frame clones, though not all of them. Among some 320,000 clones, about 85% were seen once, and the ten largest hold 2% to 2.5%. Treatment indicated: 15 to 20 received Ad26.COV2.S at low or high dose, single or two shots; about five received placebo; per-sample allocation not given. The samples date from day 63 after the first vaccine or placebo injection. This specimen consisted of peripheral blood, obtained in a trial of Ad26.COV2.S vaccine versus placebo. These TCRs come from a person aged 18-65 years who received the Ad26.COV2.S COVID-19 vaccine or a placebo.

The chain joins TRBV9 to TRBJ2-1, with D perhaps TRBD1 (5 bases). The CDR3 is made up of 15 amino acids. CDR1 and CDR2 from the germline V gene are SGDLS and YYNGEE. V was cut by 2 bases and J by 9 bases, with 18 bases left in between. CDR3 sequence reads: CASSVVDSGRGEQFF. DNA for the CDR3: TGTGCCAGCAGCGTGGTTGATTCAGGGCGCGGTGAGCAGTTCTTC.

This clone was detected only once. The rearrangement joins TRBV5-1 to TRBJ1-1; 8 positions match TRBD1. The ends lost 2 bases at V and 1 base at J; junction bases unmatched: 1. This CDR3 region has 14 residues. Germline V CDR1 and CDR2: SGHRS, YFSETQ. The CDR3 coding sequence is TGCGCCAGCAGCTTCGGGACAGGGAACACTGAAGCTTTCTTT. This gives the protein CASSFGTGNTEAFF. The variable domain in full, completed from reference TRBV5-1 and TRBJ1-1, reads KAGVTQTPRYLIKTRGQQVTLSCSPISGHRSVSWYQQTPGQGLQFLFEYFSETQRNKGNFPGRFSGRQFSNSRSEMNVSTLELGDSALYLCASSFGTGNTEAFFGQGTRLTVV.

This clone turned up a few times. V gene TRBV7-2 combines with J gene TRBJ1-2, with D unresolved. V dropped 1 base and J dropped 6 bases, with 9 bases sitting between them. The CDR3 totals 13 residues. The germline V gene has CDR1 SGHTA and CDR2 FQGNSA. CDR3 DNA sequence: TGTGCCAGCAGCTTAGTAGCTCTGAATGGCTACACCTTC. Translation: CASSLVALNGYTF.

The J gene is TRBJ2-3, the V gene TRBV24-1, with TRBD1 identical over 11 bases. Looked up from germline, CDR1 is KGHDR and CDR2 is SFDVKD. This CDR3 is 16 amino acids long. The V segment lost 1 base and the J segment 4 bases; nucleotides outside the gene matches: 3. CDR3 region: CATSDFRDRGADTQYF. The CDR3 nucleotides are TGTGCCACCAGTGATTTCCGGGACAGGGGGGCAGATACGCAGTATTTT.

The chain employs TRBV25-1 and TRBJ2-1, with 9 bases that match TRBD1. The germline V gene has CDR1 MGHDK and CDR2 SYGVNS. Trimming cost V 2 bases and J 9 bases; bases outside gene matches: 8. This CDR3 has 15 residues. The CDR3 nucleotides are TGTGCCAGCAGTGAAACCGGGACAGGGCGGGGTGAGCAGTTCTTC. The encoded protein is CASSETGTGRGEQFF.

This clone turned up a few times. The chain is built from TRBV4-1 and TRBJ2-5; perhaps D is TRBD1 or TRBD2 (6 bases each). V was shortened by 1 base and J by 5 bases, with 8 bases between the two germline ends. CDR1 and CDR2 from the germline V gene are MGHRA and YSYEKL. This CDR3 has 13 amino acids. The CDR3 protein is CASSQVGGETQYF. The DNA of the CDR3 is TGCGCCAGCAGCCAAGTCGGGGGCGAGACCCAGTACTTC.

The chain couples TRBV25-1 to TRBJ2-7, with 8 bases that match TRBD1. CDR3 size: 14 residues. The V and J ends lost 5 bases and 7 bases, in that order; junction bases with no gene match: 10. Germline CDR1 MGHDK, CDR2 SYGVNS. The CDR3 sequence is CASSPRTGSVEQYF. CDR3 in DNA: TGTGCCAGCAGTCCTCGGACAGGGTCAGTGGAGCAGTACTTC.

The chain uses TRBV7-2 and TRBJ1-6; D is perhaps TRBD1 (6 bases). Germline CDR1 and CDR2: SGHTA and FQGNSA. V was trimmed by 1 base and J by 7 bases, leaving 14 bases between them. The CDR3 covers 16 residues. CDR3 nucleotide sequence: TGTGCCAGCAGCTTAGACGGCAGGGGTACCAATTCACCCCTCCACTTT. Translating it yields CASSLDGRGTNSPLHF.

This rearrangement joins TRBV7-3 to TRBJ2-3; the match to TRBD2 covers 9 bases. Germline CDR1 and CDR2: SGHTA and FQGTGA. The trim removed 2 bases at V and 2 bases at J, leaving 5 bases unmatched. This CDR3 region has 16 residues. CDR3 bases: TGTGCCAGCAGCTTAGCGGGGGGGCCAACCACAGATACGCAGTATTTT. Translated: CASSLAGGPTTDTQYF.

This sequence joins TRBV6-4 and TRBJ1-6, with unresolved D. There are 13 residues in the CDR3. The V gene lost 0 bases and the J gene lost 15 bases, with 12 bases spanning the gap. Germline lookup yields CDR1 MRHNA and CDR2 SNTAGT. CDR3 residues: CASSDSILGILHF. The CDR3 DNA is TGTGCCAGCAGTGACTCGATTCTTGGAATCCTCCACTTT.

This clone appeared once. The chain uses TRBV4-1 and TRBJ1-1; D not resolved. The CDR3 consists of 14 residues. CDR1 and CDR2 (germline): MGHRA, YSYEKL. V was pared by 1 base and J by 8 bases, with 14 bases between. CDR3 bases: TGCGCCAGCAGCCAAGTTATGAAACAAGAGGAAGCTTTCTTT. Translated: CASSQVMKQEEAFF.

In nucleotides, the CDR3 is TGTGCCAGCAGCCCGGGGACAACCAACTATGGCTACACCTTC. The encoded protein is CASSPGTTNYGYTF. The rearrangement joins TRBV3-1 (or the pseudogene TRBV3-2) to TRBJ1-2, with D possibly being TRBD1 (6 bases). V lost 4 bases and J lost 2, with 11 bases in between. Germline V gene sequence: CDR1 LGHDT, CDR2 YNNKEL (reference sequence). This CDR3 has 14 residues.

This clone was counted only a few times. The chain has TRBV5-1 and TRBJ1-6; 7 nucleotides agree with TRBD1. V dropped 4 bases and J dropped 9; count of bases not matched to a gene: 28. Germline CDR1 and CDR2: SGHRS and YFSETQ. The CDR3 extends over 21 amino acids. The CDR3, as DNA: TGCGCCAGCAGCCGCATCCCACTGGGGGAGGGGGCGAATGGGAGACCTTCACCCCTCCACTTT. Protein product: CASSRIPLGEGANGRPSPLHF.

The CDR3 nucleotides read TGTGCCAGTAGTTTTGAGGGGCCGCGAAATGAGCAGTTCTTC. The encoded protein is CASSFEGPRNEQFF. V usage is TRBV19 and J usage is TRBJ2-1; either TRBD1 or TRBD2 may supply D (5 bases each). V lost 5 bases, J lost 7 bases, and 15 bases lay in between. This CDR3 spans 14 amino acids. Germline loops: CDR1 LNHDA, CDR2 SQIVND (reference sequence).

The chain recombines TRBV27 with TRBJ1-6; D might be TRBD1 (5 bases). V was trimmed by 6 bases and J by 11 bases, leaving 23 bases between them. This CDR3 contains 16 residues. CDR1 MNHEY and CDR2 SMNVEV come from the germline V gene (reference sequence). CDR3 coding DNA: TGTGCCAGCAGCTACCCTCTGGGGCAGGGATTTGCACCCCTCCACTTT. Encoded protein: CASSYPLGQGFAPLHF.

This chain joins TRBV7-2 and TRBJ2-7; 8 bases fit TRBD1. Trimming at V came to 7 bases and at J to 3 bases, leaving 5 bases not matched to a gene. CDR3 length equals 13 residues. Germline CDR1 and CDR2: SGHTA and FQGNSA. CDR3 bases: TGTGCCAGCAACCCGGGGACAGGCTACGAGCAGTACTTC. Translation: CASNPGTGYEQYF.

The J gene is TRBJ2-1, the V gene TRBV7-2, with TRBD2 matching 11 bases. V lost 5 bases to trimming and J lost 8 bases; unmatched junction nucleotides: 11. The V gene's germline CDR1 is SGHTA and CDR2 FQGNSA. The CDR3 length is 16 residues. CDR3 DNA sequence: TGTGCCAGCAGCCCCCTAAAGCTAGCGGGGGGAGATGAGCAGTTCTTC. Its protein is CASSPLKLAGGDEQFF.

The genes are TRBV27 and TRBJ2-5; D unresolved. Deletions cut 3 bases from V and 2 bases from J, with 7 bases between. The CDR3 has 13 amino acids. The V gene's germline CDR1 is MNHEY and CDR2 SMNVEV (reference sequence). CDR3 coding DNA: TGTGCCAGCAGTTTGCGCAGGCAAGAGACCCAGTACTTC. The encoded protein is CASSLRRQETQYF.

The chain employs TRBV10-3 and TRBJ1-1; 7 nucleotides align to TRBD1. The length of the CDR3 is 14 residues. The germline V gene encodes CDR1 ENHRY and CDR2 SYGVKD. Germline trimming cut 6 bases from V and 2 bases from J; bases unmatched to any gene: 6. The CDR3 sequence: CAISEGDRNTEAFF. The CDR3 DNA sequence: TGTGCCATCAGCGAAGGGGACAGAAACACTGAAGCTTTCTTT.

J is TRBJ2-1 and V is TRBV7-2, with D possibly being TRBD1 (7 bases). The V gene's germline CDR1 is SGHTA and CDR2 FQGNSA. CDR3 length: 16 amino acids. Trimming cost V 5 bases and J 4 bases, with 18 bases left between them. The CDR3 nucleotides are TGTGCCAGCAGCGGAGGGGCAGGGGGACCTTACAATGAGCAGTTCTTC. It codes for CASSGGAGGPYNEQFF. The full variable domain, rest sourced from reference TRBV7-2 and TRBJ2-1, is GAGVSQSPSNKVTEKGKDVELRCDPISGHTALYWYRQSLGQGLEFLIYFQGNSAPDKSGLPSDRFSAERTGGSVSTLTIQRTQQEDSAVYLCASSGGAGGPYNEQFFGPGTRLTVL.